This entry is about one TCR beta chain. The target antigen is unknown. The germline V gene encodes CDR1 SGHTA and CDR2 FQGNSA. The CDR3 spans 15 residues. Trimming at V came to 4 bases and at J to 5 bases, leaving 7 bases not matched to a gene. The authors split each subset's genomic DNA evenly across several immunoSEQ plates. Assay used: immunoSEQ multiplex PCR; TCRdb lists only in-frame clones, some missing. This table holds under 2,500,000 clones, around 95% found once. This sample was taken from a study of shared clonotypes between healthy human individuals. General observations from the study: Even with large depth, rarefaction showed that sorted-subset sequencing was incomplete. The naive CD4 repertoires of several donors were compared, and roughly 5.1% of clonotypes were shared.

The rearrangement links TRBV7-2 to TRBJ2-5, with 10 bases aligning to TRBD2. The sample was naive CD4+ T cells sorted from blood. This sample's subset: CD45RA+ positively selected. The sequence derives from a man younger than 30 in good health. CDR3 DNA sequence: TGTGCCAGCAGCTATCGGACTAGCGGAAGGGAGACCCAGTACTTC. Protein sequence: CASSYRTSGRETQYF.